A selection of T cell receptor beta chains follows, all from one sample in a study of blood T cell repertoires in COVID-19. The method was immunoSEQ multiplex PCR; TCRdb's version includes in-frame clones alone and lacks a portion of them. The table lists some 200,000 clones, about 87% of them singletons. Sequenced sample: peripheral blood. The receptors stem from a man aged 35 to 55 with active or convalescent COVID-19. Both conserved end residues are trimmed from each CDR3.

v_gene: TRBV6-5
j_gene: TRBJ2-7
len: 13
CDR3aa: ASAPWQDKNYEQY

v_gene: TRBV3-1/TRBV3-2
j_gene: TRBJ2-7
len: 10
CDR3aa: ASSQTGYEQY

v_gene: TRBV10-3
j_gene: TRBJ2-4
len: 10
CDR3aa: AISEGADIQY

v_gene: TRBV4-3
j_gene: TRBJ2-7
len: 13
CDR3aa: ASSLSAQGVYEQY

v_gene: TRBV4-2
j_gene: TRBJ2-6
len: 14
CDR3aa: ASSQEGGLGANVLT

v_gene: TRBV7-2
j_gene: TRBJ2-1
len: 13
CDR3aa: ASSGTSGPYNEQF

v_gene: TRBV4-1
j_gene: TRBJ2-4
len: 12
CDR3aa: ASSQDRSRLAMY

v_gene: TRBV11-2
j_gene: TRBJ2-5
len: 15
CDR3aa: ASSSGTSGGYQETQY

v_gene: TRBV11-3
j_gene: TRBJ2-7
len: 11
CDR3aa: ASSQGPAYEQY

v_gene: TRBV7-9
j_gene: TRBJ2-7
len: 12
CDR3aa: ASSFGTVGSEQY

v_gene: TRBV5-6
j_gene: TRBJ2-5
len: 13
CDR3aa: ASSPIGGAQETQY

v_gene: TRBV3-1/TRBV3-2
j_gene: TRBJ1-2
len: 13
CDR3aa: ASSQEEGPGGGYT

v_gene: TRBV6-2/TRBV6-3
j_gene: TRBJ1-5
len: 12
CDR3aa: ASSYSGGGQPQH

v_gene: TRBV7-2
j_gene: TRBJ1-1
len: 12
CDR3aa: ASSLRGLSTEAF

v_gene: TRBV27
j_gene: TRBJ2-1
len: 15
CDR3aa: ASSLSSGTGGGNEQF

v_gene: TRBV29-1
j_gene: TRBJ2-7
len: 13
CDR3aa: SVEGRRNSAYEQY